This TCR beta chain was captured by sequencing in a study of blood T cell repertoires in COVID-19. Across the whole study: From the United States, Italy and Spain came samples of acute and convalescent COVID-19. PBMCs, B-cell-depleted T cells, or T cells provided the cDNA or gDNA that made up the material.

During active infection, Seattle patients enrolled and were then monitored through disease. CDR1 is SQVTM, CDR2 ANQGSEA, per germline. The V gene lost 5 bases and the J gene lost 4 bases, with 11 bases spanning the gap. CDR3 length equals 12 residues. Study processing details: Estimation of nucleated cell counts was performed using reference gene primer amplification. The data were produced by immunoSEQ multiplex PCR, yet TCRdb's version contains in-frame clones alone and is incomplete. Clone size and V and J calls were adopted from that table, with D and trimming inferred from the DNA. The data show tens of thousands of clones, over 85% seen once.

The TCR originated in a man aged 50 or older with COVID-19, enrolled during active disease. V is TRBV29-1 and J is TRBJ1-2; D is perhaps TRBD1 (5 bases). The sequencing input was peripheral blood. CDR3 DNA: TGCAGCGTTCAGACAGCCGGCTATGGCTACACCTTC. Its translation: CSVQTAGYGYTF. Supplemented by reference TRBV29-1 and TRBJ1-2, the full variable domain reads SAVISQKPSRDICQRGTSLTIQCQVDSQVTMMFWYRQQPGQSLTLIATANQGSEATYESGFVIDKFPISRPNLTFSTLTVSNMSPEDSSIYLCSVQTAGYGYTFGSGTRLTVV.